This T cell receptor (beta chain) was identified in a study of CD8+CD57+ T cells in acquired aplastic anemia. As for the study in general: Average DNA yield from sorted CD4+ and CD8+ cells was around 3.2 ug. Healthy-donor CD4+ cells averaged about 9.9 million reads.

Profiling of TCR beta VDJ combinations and CDR3 sequences used genomic DNA as template. TCRdb passed the reads through MiXCR, listing each CDR3 protein once. This sample has around 140,000 distinct CDR3 sequences, with around two fifths found just once. This clonotype was counted a few times. Its antigen remains unidentified. Study outcomes and limitations: About 29 CD8+ CDR3 sequences occurred in both the patients and the controls. Statistical testing detected no significant gap in CD8+ Simpson's diversity between patients and controls.

This TCR derives from a human donor in good health, serving as a control. The sequenced sample was sorted CD4+, CD8+, or CD8+CD57+ T cells (not recorded which) from PBMCs.

The CDR3 spells CASSLAVASYEQYF. The CDR3, as DNA: TGTGCCAGCAGCTTAGCGGTTGCGTCCTACGAGCAGTACTTC. V is TRBV7-9 and J is TRBJ2-7, with no clear D. Germline assignment: CDR1 SEHNR and CDR2 FQNEAQ (reference sequence). There are 14 residues in the CDR3. Trimming left V 0 bases short and J 1 base short, with 7 bases between.